This paragraph covers one TCR beta chain sequence. Profiled with immunoSEQ multiplex PCR; TCRdb holds only in-frame clones, not every one. The sample holds about 470,000 clones, around 79% seen once. Caucasian adults residing in Nashville, Tennessee made up all the donors. Samples left unsorted employed around 95 million PBMCs for genomic DNA. The sample is drawn from a study of shared clonotypes between healthy human individuals. The trim removed 7 bases at V and 6 bases at J, leaving 10 bases unmatched. The V gene's germline CDR1 is SNHLY and CDR2 FYNNEI. This CDR3 is built from 15 residues. The sample was PBMCs. The receptor was isolated from a woman in her forties in good health. Some clones in this sample may be carry-over from other donors' samples. This chain uses TRBV2 with TRBJ2-1; 9 nucleotides line up with TRBD1. CDR3 bases: TGTGCCAGCATGACAACAGGGGGCTTTAGCAATGAGCAGTTCTTC. Its protein is CASMTTGGFSNEQFF.